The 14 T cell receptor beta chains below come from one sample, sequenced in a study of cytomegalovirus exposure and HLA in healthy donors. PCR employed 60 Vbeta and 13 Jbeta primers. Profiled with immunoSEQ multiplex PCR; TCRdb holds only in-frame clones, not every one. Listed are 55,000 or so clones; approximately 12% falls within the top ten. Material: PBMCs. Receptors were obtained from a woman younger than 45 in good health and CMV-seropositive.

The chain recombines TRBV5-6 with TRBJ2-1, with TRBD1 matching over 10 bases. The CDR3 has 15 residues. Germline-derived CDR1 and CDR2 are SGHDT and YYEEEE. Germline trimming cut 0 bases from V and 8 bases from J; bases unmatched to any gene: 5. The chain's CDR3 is CASSLVGQGFDEQFF. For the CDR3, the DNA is TGTGCCAGCAGCTTGGTGGGACAGGGGTTCGATGAGCAGTTCTTC. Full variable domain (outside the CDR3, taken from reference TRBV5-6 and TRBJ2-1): DAGVTQSPTHLIKTRGQQVTLRCSPKSGHDTVSWYQQALGQGPQFIFQYYEEEERQRGNFPDRFSGHQFPNYSSELNVNALLLGDSALYLCASSLVGQGFDEQFFGPGTRLTVL.

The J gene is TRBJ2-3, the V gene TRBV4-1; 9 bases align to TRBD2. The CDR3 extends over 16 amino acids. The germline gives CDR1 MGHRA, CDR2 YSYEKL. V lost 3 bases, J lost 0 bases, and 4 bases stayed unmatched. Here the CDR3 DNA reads TGCGCCAGCAGCCAGCGACTAGCGGCTAGCACAGATACGCAGTATTTT. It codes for CASSQRLAASTDTQYF.

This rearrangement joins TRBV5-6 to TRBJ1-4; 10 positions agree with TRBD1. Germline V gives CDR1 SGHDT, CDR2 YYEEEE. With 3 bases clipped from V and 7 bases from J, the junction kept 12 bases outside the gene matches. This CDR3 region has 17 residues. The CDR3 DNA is TGTGCCAGCAGCTACCGGGACAGGGGCCTTTGGAGTGAAAAACTGTTTTTT. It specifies CASSYRDRGLWSEKLFF. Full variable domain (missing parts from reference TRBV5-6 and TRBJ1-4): DAGVTQSPTHLIKTRGQQVTLRCSPKSGHDTVSWYQQALGQGPQFIFQYYEEEERQRGNFPDRFSGHQFPNYSSELNVNALLLGDSALYLCASSYRDRGLWSEKLFFGSGTQLSVL.

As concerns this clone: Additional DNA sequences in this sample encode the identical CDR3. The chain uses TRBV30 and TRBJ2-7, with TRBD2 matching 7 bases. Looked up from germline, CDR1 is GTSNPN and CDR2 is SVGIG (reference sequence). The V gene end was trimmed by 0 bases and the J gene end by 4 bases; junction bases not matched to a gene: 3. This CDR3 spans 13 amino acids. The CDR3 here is CAWSVGGSYEQYF. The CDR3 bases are TGTGCCTGGAGTGTGGGCGGGAGTTACGAGCAGTACTTC.

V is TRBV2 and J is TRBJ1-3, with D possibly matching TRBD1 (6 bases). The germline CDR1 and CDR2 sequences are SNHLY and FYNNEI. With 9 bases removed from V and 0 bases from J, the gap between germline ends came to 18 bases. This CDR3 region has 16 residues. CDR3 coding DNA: TGTGCCAGAGGGGGAGCGCTAGCCAACTCTGGAAACACCATATATTTT. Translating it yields CARGGALANSGNTIYF. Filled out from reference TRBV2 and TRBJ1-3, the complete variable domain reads EPEVTQTPSHQVTQMGQEVILRCVPISNHLYFYWYRQILGQKVEFLVSFYNNEISEKSEIFDDQFSVERPDGSNFTLKIRSTKLEDSAMYFCARGGALANSGNTIYFGEGSWLTVV.

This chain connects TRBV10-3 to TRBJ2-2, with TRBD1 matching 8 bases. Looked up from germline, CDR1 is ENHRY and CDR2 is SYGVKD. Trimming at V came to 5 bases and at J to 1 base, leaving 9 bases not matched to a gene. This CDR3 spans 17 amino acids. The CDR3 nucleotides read TGTGCCATCAGTATTTACAACAGGGGGTTGAACACCGGGGAGCTGTTTTTT. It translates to CAISIYNRGLNTGELFF.

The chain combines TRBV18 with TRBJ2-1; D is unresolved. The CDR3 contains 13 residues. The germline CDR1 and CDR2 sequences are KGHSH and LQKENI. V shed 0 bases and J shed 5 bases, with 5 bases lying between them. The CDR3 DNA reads TGTGCCAGCTCACCACCCGGAGACAATGAGCAGTTCTTC. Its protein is CASSPPGDNEQFF.

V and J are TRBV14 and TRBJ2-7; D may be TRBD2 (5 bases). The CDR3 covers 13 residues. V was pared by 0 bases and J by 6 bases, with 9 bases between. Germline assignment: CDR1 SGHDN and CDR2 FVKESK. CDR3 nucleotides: TGTGCCAGCAGCCAAGATTTGGCGGGCGAGCAGTACTTC. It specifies CASSQDLAGEQYF.

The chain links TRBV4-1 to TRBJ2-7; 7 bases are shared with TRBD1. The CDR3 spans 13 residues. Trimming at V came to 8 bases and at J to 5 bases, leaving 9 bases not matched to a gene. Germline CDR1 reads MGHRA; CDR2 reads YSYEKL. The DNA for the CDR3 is TGCGCCAGCCGGCAAACAGGGGCCCACGAGCAGTACTTC. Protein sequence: CASRQTGAHEQYF.

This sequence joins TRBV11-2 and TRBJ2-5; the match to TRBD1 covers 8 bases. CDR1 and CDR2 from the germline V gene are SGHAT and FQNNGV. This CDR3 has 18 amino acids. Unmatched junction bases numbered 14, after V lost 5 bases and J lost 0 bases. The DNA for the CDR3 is TGTGCCAGCAGCCCGTGGACAGGGAAAGGAGGATACCAAGAGACCCAGTACTTC. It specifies CASSPWTGKGGYQETQYF.

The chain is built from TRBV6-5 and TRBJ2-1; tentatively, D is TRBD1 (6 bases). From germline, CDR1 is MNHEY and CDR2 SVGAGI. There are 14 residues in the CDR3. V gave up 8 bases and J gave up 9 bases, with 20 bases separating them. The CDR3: CASGPLQGPLEQFF. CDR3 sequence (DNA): TGTGCCAGCGGCCCCCTACAGGGTCCTCTTGAGCAGTTCTTC.

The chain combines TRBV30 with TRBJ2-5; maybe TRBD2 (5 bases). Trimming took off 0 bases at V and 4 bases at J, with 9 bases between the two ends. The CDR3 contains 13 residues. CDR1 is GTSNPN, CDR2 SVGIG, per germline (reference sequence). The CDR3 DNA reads TGTGCCTGGAGTGTATCCGGGGTAGAGACCCAGTACTTC. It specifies CAWSVSGVETQYF.

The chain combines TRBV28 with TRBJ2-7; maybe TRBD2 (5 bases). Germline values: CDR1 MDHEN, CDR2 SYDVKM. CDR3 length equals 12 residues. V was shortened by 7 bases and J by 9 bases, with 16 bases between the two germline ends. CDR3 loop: CASTTQRGPQYF. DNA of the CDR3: TGTGCCAGCACCACCCAACGGGGTCCGCAGTACTTC.

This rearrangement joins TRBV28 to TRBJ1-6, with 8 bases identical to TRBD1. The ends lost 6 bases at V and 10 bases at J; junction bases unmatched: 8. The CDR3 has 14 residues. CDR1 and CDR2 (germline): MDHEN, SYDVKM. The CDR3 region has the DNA TGTGCCAGCAGCTTAACAGGGGGTTGGTCACCCCTCCACTTT. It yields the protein CASSLTGGWSPLHF.